This T cell receptor beta chain was profiled in a study of cytomegalovirus exposure and HLA in healthy donors. Study-wide results and caveats: Reportedly, a later analysis found an Asian-associated ancestry cluster had fewer N-insertions than the roughly 700-donor mean.

CDR1 and CDR2 from the germline V gene are SGHRS and YFSETQ. The CDR3 extends over 17 amino acids. Deletions cut 0 bases from V and 2 bases from J, with 17 bases between. In the case of this clone: Its target is not known.

PCR primers comprised 60 Vbeta and 13 Jbeta primers. The assay was immunoSEQ multiplex PCR, and TCRdb's table has in-frame clones only and misses some. The table has around 100,000 clones, 79% seen once. The chain joins TRBV5-1 to TRBJ1-2; TRBD1 might be the D (6 bases). Sequences were obtained from PBMCs. The sequence came from a young woman in good health and CMV-seropositive. CDR3 residues: CASSLVFRNRENYGYTF. The CDR3 coding sequence is TGCGCCAGCAGCTTGGTTTTCCGGAACAGGGAAAACTATGGCTACACCTTC.